The 9 T cell receptor beta chains below all came from one sample that was sequenced in a study of beta chain features in type 1 diabetes. The study's findings and limits: People with Type 1 diabetes carried modestly yet significantly shorter TCRB CDR3s in all four CD4+ subsets.

Reverse transcription of all isolated RNA meant that expressed TCRB transcripts were sequenced. The repertoire was sequenced with immunoSEQ multiplex PCR; TCRdb's copy has only in-frame clones and lacks some. This table has some 360,000 clones, around 10% appearing once. No antigens are known for them. Sequencing used central memory CD4+ T cells from blood. The receptors were gathered from a man between 25 and 39 years old with type 1 diabetes.

This clone was found a few times. The rearrangement joins TRBV11-2 to TRBJ2-6; the D gene is possibly TRBD1 (5 bases). Germline-derived CDR1 and CDR2 are SGHAT and FQNNGV. This CDR3 region has 17 residues. Trimming cost V 3 bases and J 0 bases, with 12 bases left between them. CDR3: CASSLNDRSSGANVLTF. The CDR3 nucleotides read TGTGCCAGCAGCTTGAATGACAGAAGCTCTGGGGCCAACGTCCTGACTTTC.

This chain connects TRBV2 to TRBJ2-6; TRBD1 matches 7 bases. In germline, CDR1 is SNHLY, CDR2 FYNNEI. This CDR3 has 15 residues. Trimming removed 6 bases from V and 0 bases from J; junction bases left unmatched: 2. CDR3 coding DNA: TGTGCCAGCAGGAGGGACAGCTCTGGGGCCAACGTCCTGACTTTC. It translates to CASRRDSSGANVLTF.

The chain recombines TRBV6-1 with TRBJ1-5, with no clear D. CDR3 length: 16 residues. Germline V CDR1 and CDR2: MNHNS, SASEGT. The V end lost 3 bases, the J end lost 7 bases, and 19 bases lay between the germline ends. CDR3 DNA sequence: TGTGCCAGCAGTGATCTTAATCCTCTCGTGGGCCAGCCCCAGCATTTT. Encoded protein: CASSDLNPLVGQPQHF.

The chain has TRBV27 and TRBJ1-5, with D maybe TRBD1 (6 bases). Germline CDR1 is MNHEY and CDR2 is SMNVEV (reference sequence). The CDR3 contains 14 residues. V shed 4 bases and J shed 7 bases, with 14 bases lying between them. The CDR3 reads CASSSGGAIQPQHF. The CDR3 region has the DNA TGTGCCAGCAGTTCGGGGGGCGCAATACAGCCCCAGCATTTT.

The chain links TRBV7-3 to TRBJ2-1; 9 nucleotides align to TRBD2. V shed 5 bases and J 0 bases; nucleotides not matched to a gene: 2. Germline-derived CDR1 and CDR2 are SGHTA and FQGTGA. The CDR3 covers 15 residues. CDR3: CASSRTSDSYNEQFF. CDR3 nucleotide sequence: TGTGCCAGCAGCCGGACTAGCGACTCCTACAATGAGCAGTTCTTC.

This clone has a handful of counts. The chain uses TRBV11-3 and TRBJ2-3; D gene uncertain. Trimming shortened V by 1 base and J by 2 bases, and 13 bases separated the two germline ends. The germline V gene has CDR1 SGHNT and CDR2 YENEEA. CDR3 length: 16 residues. The DNA of the CDR3 is TGTGCCAGCAGCTTAGTAGAGGAGCTGACCACAGATACGCAGTATTTT. This sequence encodes CASSLVEELTTDTQYF. The complete variable domain, with remaining parts taken from reference TRBV11-3 and TRBJ2-3, reads EAGVVQSPRYKIIEKKQPVAFWCNPISGHNTLYWYLQNLGQGPELLIRYENEEAVDDSQLPKDRFSAERLKGVDSTLKIQPAELGDSAVYLCASSLVEELTTDTQYFGPGTRLTVL.

The chain has TRBV6-5 and TRBJ1-1, with D tentatively TRBD1 (5 bases). The CDR3 extends over 14 amino acids. Germline CDR1 and CDR2: MNHEY and SVGAGI. The V and J ends lost 2 bases and 6 bases respectively, with 13 bases between them. The CDR3 sequence: CASSYPQGVAEAFF. In nucleotides, the CDR3 is TGTGCCAGCAGTTACCCCCAGGGTGTGGCTGAAGCTTTCTTT.

This chain connects TRBV7-9 to TRBJ1-6; 7 positions match TRBD1. V gave up 5 bases and J gave up 7 bases; unmatched junction bases: 5. The CDR3 is 14 amino acids. Germline values: CDR1 SEHNR, CDR2 FQNEAQ (reference sequence). The CDR3 DNA reads as TGTGCCAGCAGCCCCAGGACAGGAAATTCACCCCTCCACTTT. It encodes CASSPRTGNSPLHF.

This chain uses TRBV5-1 with TRBJ2-2; D is ambiguous. Germline loops: CDR1 SGHRS, CDR2 YFSETQ. The CDR3 runs 14 residues. The germline V and J ends were trimmed by 4 bases and 6 bases, with 13 bases remaining between them. CDR3 residues: CASSQAFSPGELFF. DNA for the CDR3: TGCGCCAGCAGCCAAGCGTTTAGTCCCGGGGAGCTGTTTTTT.